The entry that follows covers one T cell receptor (beta chain) sequence. The data originate from a study of cytomegalovirus exposure and HLA in healthy donors. Germline CDR1 reads SGHDT; CDR2 reads YYEEEE. This CDR3 has 11 amino acids. Trimming shortened V by 0 bases and J by 11 bases, and 8 bases separated the two germline ends. PCR used 60 Vbeta primers and 13 Jbeta primers. Clones were read by immunoSEQ multiplex PCR, and TCRdb kept only the in-frame ones, dropping some. The table shows roughly 120,000 clones, with 77% occurring only once. This receptor was taken from a man between 18 and 29 years old in good health and CMV-seropositive. The rearrangement uses TRBV5-6 and TRBJ2-5; D is perhaps TRBD2 (6 bases). The sample taken for sequencing was PBMCs. DNA of the CDR3: TGTGCCAGCAGCTTGGCGGGGGAGCAGTACTTC. Amino acid sequence: CASSLAGEQYF.